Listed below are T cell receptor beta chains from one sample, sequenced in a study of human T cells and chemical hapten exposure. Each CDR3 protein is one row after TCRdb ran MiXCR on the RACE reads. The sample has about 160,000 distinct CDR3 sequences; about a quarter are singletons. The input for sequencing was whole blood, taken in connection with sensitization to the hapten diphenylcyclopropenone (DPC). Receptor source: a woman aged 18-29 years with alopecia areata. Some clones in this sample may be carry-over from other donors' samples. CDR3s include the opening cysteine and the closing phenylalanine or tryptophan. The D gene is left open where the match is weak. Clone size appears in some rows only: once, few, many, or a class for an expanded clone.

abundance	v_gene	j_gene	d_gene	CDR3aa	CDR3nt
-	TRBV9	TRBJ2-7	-	CASSGSNGSYEQYF	TGTGCCAGCAGCGGAAGCAACGGCTCCTACGAGCAGTACTTC
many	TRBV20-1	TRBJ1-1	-	CSARDLRIEAFF	TGCAGTGCTAGAGACCTCCGGATAGAAGCTTTCTTT
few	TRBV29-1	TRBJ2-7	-	CSVESGTEQYF	TGCAGCGTTGAATCCGGGACCGAGCAGTACTTC
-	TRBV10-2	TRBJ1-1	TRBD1	CASRDRGTPNTEAFF	TGCGCCTCTAGGGACAGGGGAACCCCGAACACTGAAGCTTTCTTT
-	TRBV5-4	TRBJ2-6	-	CASSFLAANVLTF	TGTGCCAGCAGCTTCCTCGCGGCCAACGTCCTGACTTTC
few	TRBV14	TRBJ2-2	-	CASSQGLTRLAGELFF	TGTGCCAGCAGCCAAGGGTTAACCAGGCTGGCCGGGGAGCTGTTTTTT
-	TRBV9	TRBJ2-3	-	CASSEVHTDTQYF	TGTGCCAGCAGCGAGGTACACACAGATACGCAGTATTTT
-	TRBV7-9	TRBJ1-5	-	CASSLGTDNQPQHF	TGTGCCAGCAGCTTGGGGACGGATAATCAGCCCCAGCATTTT
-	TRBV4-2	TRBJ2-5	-	CASSQRFETQYF	TGTGCCAGCAGCCAAAGATTTGAGACCCAGTACTTC
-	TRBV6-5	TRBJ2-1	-	CASSVLAGNNEQFF	TGTGCCAGCAGTGTACTCGCTGGTAACAATGAGCAGTTCTTC
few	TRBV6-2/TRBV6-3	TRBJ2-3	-	CASSIRRGDTQYF	TGTGCCAGCAGTATTCGGAGGGGAGATACGCAGTATTTT
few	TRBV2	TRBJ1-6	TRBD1	CASRTGAGSPLHF	TGTGCCAGCAGGACAGGGGCAGGATCACCCCTCCACTTT
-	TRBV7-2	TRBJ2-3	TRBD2	CASSSTSGRADTQYF	TGTGCCAGCAGCTCCACTAGCGGGAGGGCGGATACGCAGTATTTT
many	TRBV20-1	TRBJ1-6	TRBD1	CSARETGGGSPLHF	TGCAGTGCTAGAGAGACAGGGGGCGGTTCACCCCTCCACTTT
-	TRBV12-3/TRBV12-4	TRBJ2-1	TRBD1	CVSSRRQGSYNEQFF	TGTGTCAGCAGCCGTAGACAGGGTTCCTACAATGAGCAGTTCTTC
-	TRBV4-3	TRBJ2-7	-	CASSQDSGHYEQYF	TGCGCCAGCAGCCAAGATTCAGGTCACTACGAGCAGTACTTC
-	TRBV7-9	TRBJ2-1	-	CASSSQGYEQFF	TGTGCCAGCAGCTCACAGGGATATGAGCAGTTCTTC
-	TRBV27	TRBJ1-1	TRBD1	CASSLRTGGLNTEAFF	TGTGCCAGCAGTTTAAGGACAGGGGGGCTGAACACTGAAGCTTTCTTT
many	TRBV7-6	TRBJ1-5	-	CASSSMGWGGQPQHF	TGTGCCAGCAGCAGCATGGGTTGGGGGGGTCAGCCCCAGCATTTT
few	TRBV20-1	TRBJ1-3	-	CSARGGRRTGNTIYF	TGCAGTGCCAGGGGCGGCCGGAGAACTGGAAACACCATATATTTT
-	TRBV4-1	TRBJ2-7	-	CASSQLSEMGEQYF	TGCGCCAGCAGCCAATTATCCGAGATGGGCGAGCAGTACTTC
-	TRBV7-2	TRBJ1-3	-	CASSRGRGNTIYF	TGTGCCAGCAGTCGTGGGCGGGGAAACACCATATATTTT